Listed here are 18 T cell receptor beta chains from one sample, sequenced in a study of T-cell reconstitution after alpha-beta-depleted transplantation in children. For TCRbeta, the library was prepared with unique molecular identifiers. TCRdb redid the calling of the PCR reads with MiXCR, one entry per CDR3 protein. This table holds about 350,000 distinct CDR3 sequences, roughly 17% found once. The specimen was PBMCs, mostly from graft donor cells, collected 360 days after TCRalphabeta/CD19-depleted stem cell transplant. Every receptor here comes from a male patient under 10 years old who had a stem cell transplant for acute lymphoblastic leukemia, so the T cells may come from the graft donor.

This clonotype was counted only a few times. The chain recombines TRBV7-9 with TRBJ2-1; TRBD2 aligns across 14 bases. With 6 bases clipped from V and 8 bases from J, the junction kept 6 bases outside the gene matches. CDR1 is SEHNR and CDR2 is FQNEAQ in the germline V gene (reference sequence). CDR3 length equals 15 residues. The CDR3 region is CASRTGLAGVYEQFF. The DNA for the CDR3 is TGTGCCAGCAGAACGGGACTAGCGGGAGTATATGAGCAGTTCTTC.

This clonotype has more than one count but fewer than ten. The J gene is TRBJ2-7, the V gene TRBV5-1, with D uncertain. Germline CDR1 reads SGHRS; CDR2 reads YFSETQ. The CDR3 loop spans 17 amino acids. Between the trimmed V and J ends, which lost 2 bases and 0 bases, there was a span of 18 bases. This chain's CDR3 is CASSFPGLTVGSYEQYF. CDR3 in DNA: TGCGCCAGCAGCTTCCCGGGTCTAACTGTCGGCTCCTACGAGCAGTACTTC.

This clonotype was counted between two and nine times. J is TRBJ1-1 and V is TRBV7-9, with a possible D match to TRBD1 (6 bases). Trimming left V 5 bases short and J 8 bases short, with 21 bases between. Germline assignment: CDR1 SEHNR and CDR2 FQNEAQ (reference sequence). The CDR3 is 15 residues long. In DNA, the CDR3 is TGTGCCAGCAGCCCCCCGGGCCCGGACAGTCTCGAAGCTTTCTTT. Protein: CASSPPGPDSLEAFF.

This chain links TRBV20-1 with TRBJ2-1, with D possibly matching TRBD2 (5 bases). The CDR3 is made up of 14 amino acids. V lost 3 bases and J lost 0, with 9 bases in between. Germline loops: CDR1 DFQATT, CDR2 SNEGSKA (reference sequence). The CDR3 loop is CSARDSSSYNEQFF. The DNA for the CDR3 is TGCAGTGCTAGGGACTCTAGCTCCTACAATGAGCAGTTCTTC.

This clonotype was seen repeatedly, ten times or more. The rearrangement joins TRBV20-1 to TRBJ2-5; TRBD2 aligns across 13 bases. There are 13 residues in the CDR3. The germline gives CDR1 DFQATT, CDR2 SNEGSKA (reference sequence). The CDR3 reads CSATSGGIGTQYF. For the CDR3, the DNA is TGCAGCGCGACTAGCGGGGGGATTGGGACCCAGTACTTC.

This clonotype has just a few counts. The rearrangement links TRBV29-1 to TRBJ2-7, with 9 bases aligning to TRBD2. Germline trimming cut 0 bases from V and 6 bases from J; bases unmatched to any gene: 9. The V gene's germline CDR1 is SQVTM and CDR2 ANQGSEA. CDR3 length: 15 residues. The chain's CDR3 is CSVEDGEGLAGEQYF. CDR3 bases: TGCAGCGTTGAAGATGGGGAGGGACTAGCTGGCGAGCAGTACTTC.

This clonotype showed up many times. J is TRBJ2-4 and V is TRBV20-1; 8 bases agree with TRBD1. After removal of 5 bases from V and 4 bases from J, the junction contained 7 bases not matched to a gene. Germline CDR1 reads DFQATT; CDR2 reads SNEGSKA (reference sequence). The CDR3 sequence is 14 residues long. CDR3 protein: CSALNDRGKNIQYF. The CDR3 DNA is TGCAGTGCTCTTAACGACAGGGGAAAAAACATTCAGTACTTC.

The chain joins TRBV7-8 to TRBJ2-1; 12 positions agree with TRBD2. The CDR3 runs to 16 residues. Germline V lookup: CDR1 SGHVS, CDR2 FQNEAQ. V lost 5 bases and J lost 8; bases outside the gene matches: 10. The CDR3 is CASSTRLAGEGYEQFF. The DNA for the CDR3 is TGTGCCAGCAGCACGAGACTAGCGGGAGAGGGCTATGAGCAGTTCTTC.

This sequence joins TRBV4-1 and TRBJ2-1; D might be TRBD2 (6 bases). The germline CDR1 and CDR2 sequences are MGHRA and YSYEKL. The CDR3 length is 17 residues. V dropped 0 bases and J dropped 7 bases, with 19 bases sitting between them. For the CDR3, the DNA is TGCGCCAGCAGCCAAGACGTGGCAGGAGGGACCTTTAATGAGCAGTTCTTC. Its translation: CASSQDVAGGTFNEQFF.

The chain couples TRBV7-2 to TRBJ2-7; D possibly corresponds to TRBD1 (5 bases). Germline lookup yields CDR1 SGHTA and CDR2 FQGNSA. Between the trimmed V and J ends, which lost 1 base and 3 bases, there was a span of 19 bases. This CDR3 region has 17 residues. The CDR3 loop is CASSLVGRARSLYEQYF. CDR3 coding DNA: TGTGCCAGCAGCTTAGTGGGCAGGGCCCGCTCCCTCTACGAGCAGTACTTC.

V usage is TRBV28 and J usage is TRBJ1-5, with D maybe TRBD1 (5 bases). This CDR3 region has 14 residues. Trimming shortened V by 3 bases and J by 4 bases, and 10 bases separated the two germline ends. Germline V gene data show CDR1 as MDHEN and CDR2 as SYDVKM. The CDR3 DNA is TGTGCCAGCAGTTTCGTTACAGGAAATCAGCCCCAGCATTTT. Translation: CASSFVTGNQPQHF.

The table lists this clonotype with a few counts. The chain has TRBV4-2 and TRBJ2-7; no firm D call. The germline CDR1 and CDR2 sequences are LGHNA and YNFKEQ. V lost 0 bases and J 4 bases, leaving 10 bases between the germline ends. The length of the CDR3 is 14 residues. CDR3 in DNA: TGTGCCAGCAGCCAAGAAAGGGCACCTTACGAGCAGTACTTC. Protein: CASSQERAPYEQYF.

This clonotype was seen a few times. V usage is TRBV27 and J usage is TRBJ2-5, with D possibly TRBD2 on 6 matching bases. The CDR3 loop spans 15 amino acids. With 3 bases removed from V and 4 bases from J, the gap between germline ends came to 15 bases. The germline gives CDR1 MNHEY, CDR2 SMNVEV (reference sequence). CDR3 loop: CASSFGGAEGETQYF. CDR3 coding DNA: TGTGCCAGCAGTTTCGGAGGGGCCGAGGGAGAGACCCAGTACTTC.

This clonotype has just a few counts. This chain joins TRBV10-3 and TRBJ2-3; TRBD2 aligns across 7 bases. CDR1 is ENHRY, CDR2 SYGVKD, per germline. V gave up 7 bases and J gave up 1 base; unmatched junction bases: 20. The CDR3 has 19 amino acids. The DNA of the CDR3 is TGTGCCATCAAGGAACAGCGGGATAGGCACACAGGTCGCACAGATACGCAGTATTTT. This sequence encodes CAIKEQRDRHTGRTDTQYF.

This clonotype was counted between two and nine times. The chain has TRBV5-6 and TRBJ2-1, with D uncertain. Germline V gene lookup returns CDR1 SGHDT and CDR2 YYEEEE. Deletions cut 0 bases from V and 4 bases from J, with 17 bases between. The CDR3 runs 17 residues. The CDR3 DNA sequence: TGTGCCAGCAGCTTGGAGCTTGGTGCAGACACTTACAATGAGCAGTTCTTC. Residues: CASSLELGADTYNEQFF.

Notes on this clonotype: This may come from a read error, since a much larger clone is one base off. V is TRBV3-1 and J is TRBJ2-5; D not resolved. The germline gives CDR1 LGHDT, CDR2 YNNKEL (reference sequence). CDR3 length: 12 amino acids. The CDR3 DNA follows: TGTGCCAGCAGCCAAGTCTTCGAGACCCATTACTTC. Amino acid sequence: CASSQVFETHYF.

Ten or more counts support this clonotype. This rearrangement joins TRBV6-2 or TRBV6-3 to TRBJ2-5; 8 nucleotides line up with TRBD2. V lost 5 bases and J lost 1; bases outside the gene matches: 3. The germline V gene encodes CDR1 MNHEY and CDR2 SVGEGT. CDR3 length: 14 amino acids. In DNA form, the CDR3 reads TGTGCCAGCAGTGTACTAGCGGTCCAAGAGACCCAGTACTTC. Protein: CASSVLAVQETQYF.

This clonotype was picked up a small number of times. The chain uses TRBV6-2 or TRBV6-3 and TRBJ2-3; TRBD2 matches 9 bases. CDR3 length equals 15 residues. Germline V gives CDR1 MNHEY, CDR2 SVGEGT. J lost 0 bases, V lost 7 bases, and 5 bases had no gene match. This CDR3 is CASMGTSRSTDTQYF. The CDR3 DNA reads TGTGCCAGCATGGGGACTAGCAGAAGCACAGATACGCAGTATTTT.